This T cell receptor (beta chain) is drawn from a study of breast tumors, draining lymph nodes, adjacent tissues. Findings and limits, study-wide: Tumor TCR diversity was below lymph nodes but above nontumor tissue. Compared with basal-like, luminal-like tumors shared significantly more repertoire with nontumor tissue.

This clonotype occurred many times. Its target is unknown. Each CDR3 protein gets one entry after TCRdb re-called the multiplex PCR reads with MiXCR. The table records a few hundred thousand distinct CDR3 sequences, around 34% of them present only once. V shed 6 bases and J 4 bases; nucleotides not matched to a gene: 7. Germline-derived CDR1 and CDR2 are LGHDT and YNNKEL (reference sequence). The CDR3 is 16 residues long. Breast cancer patients provided tissue from their axillary draining lymph nodes. The sequencing input was axillary lymph node tissue. The rearrangement uses TRBV3-1 and TRBJ2-2; 11 positions agree with TRBD2. The sequence was obtained from a female donor with breast cancer. Some clones in this sample may be carry-over from other donors' samples. The CDR3 DNA follows: TGTGCCAGCAGACTAGCGGGAGAAGGAGGCACCGGGGAGCTGTTTTTT. Its protein product is CASRLAGEGGTGELFF.